One sample yielded the 19 T cell receptor beta chains listed below, sequenced in a study of technical replicates of blood from a few donors. TCRdb's table, derived via immunoSEQ multiplex PCR, lists solely in-frame clones and lacks some. The sample holds around 80,000 clones, 95% to 97% seen once. Input material: T cells isolated from PBMCs. Every receptor here comes from a human donor in good health.

As regards this clone: The junction shows a germline mismatch at one end, possibly a read error. The chain employs TRBV7-2 and TRBJ2-1; no clear D gene. This CDR3 comprises 11 residues. Germline CDR1 is SGHTA and CDR2 is FQGNSA. CDR3 nucleotides: TGTGCCAGCAGCTCCTTCAATGAGCAGTTCTTC. Residues: CASSSFNEQFF.

V gene TRBV7-9 combines with J gene TRBJ1-2; 9 nucleotides match TRBD1. This CDR3 spans 15 amino acids. Trimming took 1 base from V and 10 from J; bases not matched to a gene: 10. The germline V gene has CDR1 SEHNR and CDR2 FQNEAQ (reference sequence). This CDR3 reads CASSLGFGTGMVYTF. In DNA form, the CDR3 reads TGTGCCAGCAGCTTAGGTTTTGGGACAGGGATGGTCTACACCTTC.

V gene TRBV28 combines with J gene TRBJ2-3, with 7 bases aligning to TRBD1. The CDR3 has 15 amino acids. V gave up 11 bases and J gave up 0 bases; unmatched junction bases: 11. Germline CDR1 MDHEN, CDR2 SYDVKM. The CDR3 loop reads CASPPDRASTDTQYF. In DNA, the CDR3 is TGTGCCTCGCCTCCTGACAGGGCTAGCACAGATACGCAGTATTTT.

The rearrangement joins TRBV27 to TRBJ1-2, with D perhaps matching TRBD1 (5 bases). Trimming stripped 5 bases from V and 2 bases from J, with 9 bases between. CDR1 and CDR2 from the germline V gene are MNHEY and SMNVEV (reference sequence). The CDR3 covers 13 residues. CDR3 DNA sequence: TGTGCCAGCAGTCCCGACAGAAACTATGGCTACACCTTC. As protein: CASSPDRNYGYTF.

The rearrangement links TRBV7-8 to TRBJ2-7, with TRBD2 as a possible D gene (5 bases). The CDR3 consists of 13 residues. Looked up from germline, CDR1 is SGHVS and CDR2 is FQNEAQ. V was clipped by 6 bases and J by 0 bases, with 9 bases between them. CDR3 DNA sequence: TGTGCCAGCAGGGGAGAGGACTCCTACGAGCAGTACTTC. Amino acid sequence: CASRGEDSYEQYF. The full variable domain, completed using reference TRBV7-8 and TRBJ2-7, is GAGVSQSPRYKVAKRGQDVALRCDPISGHVSLFWYQQALGQGPEFLTYFQNEAQLDKSGLPSDRFFAERPEGSVSTLKIQRTQQEDSAVYLCASRGEDSYEQYFGPGTRLTVT.

The gene calls are TRBV10-3 and TRBJ2-2; D gene ambiguous. Germline assignment: CDR1 ENHRY and CDR2 SYGVKD. CDR3 length: 14 residues. Between the trimmed V and J ends, which lost 8 bases and 6 bases, there was a span of 16 bases. In nucleotides, the CDR3 is TGTGCCATCTCAGCCAGGCAAACCCCCGGGGAGCTGTTTTTT. This translates into CAISARQTPGELFF.

This rearrangement joins TRBV18 to TRBJ2-7; a weak D match, TRBD1 (6 bases). With 1 base removed from V and 4 bases from J, the gap between germline ends came to 11 bases. The CDR3 has 14 residues. Germline V gene sequence: CDR1 KGHSH, CDR2 LQKENI. CDR3 residues: CASSPRGQIYEQYF. DNA for the CDR3: TGTGCCAGCTCACCACGGGGGCAGATATACGAGCAGTACTTC.

The chain couples TRBV11-2 to TRBJ2-1; 7 bases line up with TRBD2. This CDR3 contains 14 residues. Looked up from germline, CDR1 is SGHAT and CDR2 is FQNNGV. Trimming took 2 bases from V and 10 from J; bases not matched to a gene: 8. The CDR3: CASSLYLHSGEQFF. In DNA form, the CDR3 reads TGTGCCAGCAGCTTATATCTGCATAGCGGGGAGCAGTTCTTC.

The rearrangement links TRBV27 to TRBJ2-7; TRBD2 matches at 8 bases. Losses at the gene ends were 2 bases for V and 6 bases for J; bases not matched to a gene: 9. Germline V gives CDR1 MNHEY, CDR2 SMNVEV (reference sequence). This CDR3 comprises 15 residues. This CDR3 reads CASSLRGTREGEQYF. In nucleotides, the CDR3 is TGTGCCAGCAGTTTAAGGGGGACTAGGGAGGGCGAGCAGTACTTC.

This chain joins TRBV7-9 and TRBJ1-2, with D uncertain. The CDR3 length is 15 residues. The ends were cut back, 5 bases at V and 8 bases at J, with 21 bases in the middle. The germline CDR1 and CDR2 sequences are SEHNR and FQNEAQ (reference sequence). CDR3 protein: CASSHPQVLVGGYTF. For the CDR3, the DNA is TGTGCCAGCAGCCACCCCCAGGTACTGGTCGGAGGCTACACCTTC.

The V call is TRBV6-5, the J call TRBJ1-2; D not resolved. Per the germline V gene, CDR1 is MNHEY and CDR2 is SVGAGI. Trimming took off 6 bases at V and 2 bases at J, with 10 bases between the two ends. This CDR3 has 13 amino acids. CDR3 protein: CASRYDGNYGYTF. Written as DNA, the CDR3 is TGTGCCAGCAGGTACGACGGGAACTATGGCTACACCTTC.

V is TRBV5-6 and J is TRBJ1-1; no clear D. The CDR3 runs 13 residues. The germline V gene encodes CDR1 SGHDT and CDR2 YYEEEE. V was clipped by 5 bases and J by 8 bases, with 16 bases between them. The CDR3 coding sequence is TGTGCCAGCAGTCCTGACGTTAGCCTCGAAGCTTTCTTT. This codes for CASSPDVSLEAFF.

The chain uses TRBV7-9 and TRBJ2-3; 9 positions match TRBD2. The CDR3 extends over 15 amino acids. The germline CDR1 and CDR2 sequences are SEHNR and FQNEAQ (reference sequence). V trimming: 3 bases; J trimming: 8 bases; junction bases outside the gene matches: 9. CDR3 sequence (DNA): TGTGCCAGCAGCTTCCTAGCGGGATCGAGCGGTACGCAGTATTTT. Amino acids: CASSFLAGSSGTQYF. The full variable domain, completed using reference TRBV7-9 and TRBJ2-3, is DTGVSQNPRHKITKRGQNVTFRCDPISEHNRLYWYRQTLGQGPEFLTYFQNEAQLEKSRLLSDRFSAERPKGSFSTLEIQRTEQGDSAMYLCASSFLAGSSGTQYFGPGTRLTVL.

The CDR3 is CASSRQPTEAFF. As DNA, the CDR3 is TGTGCCAGCAGCAGACAGCCCACTGAAGCTTTCTTT. V and J are TRBV7-9 and TRBJ1-1; D may be TRBD1 (5 bases). Germline V gene data show CDR1 as SEHNR and CDR2 as FQNEAQ (reference sequence). There are 12 residues in the CDR3. V dropped 5 bases and J dropped 4 bases, with 8 bases sitting between them. Filled out from reference TRBV7-9 and TRBJ1-1, the complete variable domain reads DTGVSQNPRHKITKRGQNVTFRCDPISEHNRLYWYRQTLGQGPEFLTYFQNEAQLEKSRLLSDRFSAERPKGSFSTLEIQRTEQGDSAMYLCASSRQPTEAFFGQGTRLTVV.

The chain couples TRBV19 to TRBJ1-1; D might be TRBD1 (5 bases). Germline lookup yields CDR1 LNHDA and CDR2 SQIVND (reference sequence). This CDR3 spans 14 amino acids. CDR3: CASRQLSMNTEAFF. CDR3 bases: TGTGCGTCGAGACAGCTCTCCATGAACACTGAAGCTTTCTTT.

This sequence joins TRBV5-1 and TRBJ1-1, with D possibly matching TRBD1 (5 bases). Germline lookup yields CDR1 SGHRS and CDR2 YFSETQ. The CDR3 has 14 amino acids. Trimming pared 0 bases from V and 4 bases from J, leaving 10 bases between. DNA for the CDR3: TGCGCCAGCAGCTTGGACCCGGGGGGCACTGAAGCTTTCTTT. It is translated as CASSLDPGGTEAFF.

The V gene is TRBV11-2, the J gene TRBJ2-7; maybe TRBD2 (6 bases). Germline CDR1 is SGHAT and CDR2 is FQNNGV. This CDR3 region has 16 residues. Trimming took off 3 bases at V and 4 bases at J, with 19 bases between the two ends. In DNA, the CDR3 is TGTGCCAGCAGCTTTGGGGGGAGGTCTAGCCTTTACGAGCAGTACTTC. This translates into CASSFGGRSSLYEQYF.

The genes are TRBV7-2 and TRBJ1-1; TRBD1 aligns across 8 bases. Germline trimming cut 5 bases from V and 5 bases from J; bases unmatched to any gene: 10. The CDR3 has 15 residues. Germline V CDR1 and CDR2: SGHTA, FQGNSA. The CDR3 here is CASSPKDRAGTEAFF. The CDR3 DNA reads as TGTGCCAGCAGCCCCAAGGACAGGGCTGGGACTGAAGCTTTCTTT.

The chain is built from TRBV27 and TRBJ2-3, with 12 bases lining up with TRBD2. Germline CDR1 MNHEY, CDR2 SMNVEV (reference sequence). The CDR3 has 18 amino acids. Unmatched junction bases numbered 14, after V lost 6 bases and J lost 4 bases. CDR3 sequence: CASSPASGRASKADTQYF. The CDR3 DNA reads TGTGCCAGCAGCCCGGCTAGCGGGAGGGCCTCTAAAGCAGATACGCAGTATTTT.